The present entry profiles one T cell receptor (beta chain) with its context. Its specificity is not known. This entry belongs to a study of cytomegalovirus exposure and HLA in healthy donors. Turning to the study itself: As released early, the data held 70 million to 100 million unique TCRs from HLA-typed donors.

V was pared by 5 bases and J by 4 bases, with 17 bases between. The CDR3 consists of 15 residues. In germline, CDR1 is SEHNR, CDR2 FQNEAQ (reference sequence). Overall study findings and caveats: When analyzed later, the rates of TCR association showed variation by HLA locus, with DRB1 the most and HLA-C the fewest. According to the study, approximately 150 TCR beta chains were cytomegalovirus-associated.

Use of 60 Vbeta and 13 Jbeta primers characterized the PCR. Generated by immunoSEQ multiplex PCR, the TCRdb table keeps only in-frame clones and is missing some. This table holds tens of thousands of clones. The J gene is TRBJ2-5, the V gene TRBV7-9; D uncertain. This sequence originates from a middle-aged man in good health and CMV-seronegative. The sequenced sample consisted of PBMCs. CDR3 residues: CASSRPMGSTETQYF. CDR3 in DNA: TGTGCCAGCAGCCGGCCAATGGGTAGCACAGAGACCCAGTACTTC.